A single sample gave rise to the 20 T cell receptor beta chains below, sequenced in a study of T-cell reconstitution after alpha-beta-depleted transplantation in children. Molecular barcoding with unique molecular identifiers was used for the TCRbeta library. TCRdb called the PCR reads again in MiXCR, with one record for every CDR3 protein. The data contain about 98,000 distinct CDR3 sequences, about a quarter of them seen just once; the ten biggest clones take up around 21%. The sequenced sample was PBMCs, obtained before TCRalphabeta/CD19-depleted stem cell transplant. Every receptor here comes from a boy aged 2-9 years with acute lymphoblastic leukemia, due to receive a stem cell transplant.

In this sample, this clonotype turned up a few times. J is TRBJ1-4 and V is TRBV6-5; 12 bases map to TRBD1. The junction had 4 bases not matched to a gene; V was cut back by 4 bases and J by 10 bases. Germline assignment: CDR1 MNHEY and CDR2 SVGAGI. This CDR3 region has 14 residues. CDR3 coding DNA: TGTGCCAGCAGTTCCGGGACAGGGGGCGCAAAACTGTTTTTT. Translation gives CASSSGTGGAKLFF.

This clonotype was recorded a few times. The CDR3 coding sequence is TGCAGTGCGGATGCCCCTAACTATGGCTACACCTTC. Translating it yields CSADAPNYGYTF. This chain joins TRBV20-1 and TRBJ1-2; D not resolved. Per the germline V gene, CDR1 is DFQATT and CDR2 is SNEGSKA (reference sequence). This CDR3 contains 12 residues. V lost 6 bases and J lost 0, with 8 bases in between.

This rearrangement joins TRBV5-1 to TRBJ2-2; tentative D call: TRBD2 (6 bases). There are 16 residues in the CDR3. Germline CDR1 reads SGHRS; CDR2 reads YFSETQ. The V end lost 4 bases, the J end lost 2 bases, and 15 bases lay between the germline ends. The CDR3, as DNA: TGCGCCAGCAGCCCATTTGGGGGGACCAACACCGGGGAGCTGTTTTTT. Translated, it gives CASSPFGGTNTGELFF.

This clonotype has only a few counts. This chain connects TRBV20-1 to TRBJ1-1; D gene uncertain. The CDR3 sequence is 14 residues long. V was shortened by 0 bases and J by 2 bases, with 10 bases between the two germline ends. Germline V gives CDR1 DFQATT, CDR2 SNEGSKA (reference sequence). DNA of the CDR3: TGCAGTGCTAGAGATCTCCAGATCAACACTGAAGCTTTCTTT. It translates to CSARDLQINTEAFF.

The V and J genes are TRBV28 and TRBJ1-4; TRBD1 might be the D (5 bases). CDR1 and CDR2 from the germline V gene are MDHEN and SYDVKM. V gave up 7 bases and J gave up 7 bases, with 19 bases separating them. The CDR3 loop spans 15 amino acids. The CDR3 protein is CASTHAGEWGEKLFF. As DNA, the CDR3 is TGTGCCAGCACCCACGCGGGGGAGTGGGGTGAAAAACTGTTTTTT.

The genes are TRBV5-1 and TRBJ2-3; 7 positions match TRBD1. The CDR3 totals 14 residues. CDR1 is SGHRS and CDR2 is YFSETQ in the germline V gene. Germline trimming cut 6 bases from V and 0 bases from J; bases unmatched to any gene: 4. The CDR3 bases are TGCGCCAGCACCTCGGACAGGAGCACAGATACGCAGTATTTT. This encodes CASTSDRSTDTQYF.

The DNA for the CDR3 is TGCAGTGCTAGAGGGCTAGCGGAGGAAAGCTCCTACAATGAGCAGTTCTTC. This sequence encodes CSARGLAEESSYNEQFF. V and J are TRBV20-1 and TRBJ2-1; TRBD2 matches 7 bases. This CDR3 is built from 17 residues. V was clipped by 1 base and J by 0 bases; unmatched bases: 9. The germline V gene has CDR1 DFQATT and CDR2 SNEGSKA (reference sequence).

There are a few counts of this clonotype. This chain joins TRBV7-2 and TRBJ2-5, with a tentative D call TRBD2 (6 bases). The germline V and J ends were trimmed by 0 bases and 0 bases, with 8 bases remaining between them. The CDR3 runs to 15 residues. In germline, CDR1 is SGHTA, CDR2 FQGNSA. CDR3 in DNA: TGTGCCAGCAGCTTAGCCCGGGACTACCAAGAGACCCAGTACTTC. It is translated as CASSLARDYQETQYF.

This chain links TRBV6-1 with TRBJ2-3; TRBD1 might be the D (6 bases). The CDR3 consists of 13 residues. Trimming took 7 bases from V and 0 from J, leaving 8 bases between them. The germline V gene encodes CDR1 MNHNS and CDR2 SASEGT. The CDR3: CASTRGSTDTQYF. The DNA for the CDR3 is TGTGCCAGCACTAGGGGGAGCACAGATACGCAGTATTTT.

The rearrangement joins TRBV12-3 or TRBV12-4 to TRBJ1-2; D is uncertain. Between the trimmed V and J ends, which lost 8 bases and 6 bases, there was a span of 13 bases. The CDR3 consists of 12 residues. The DNA of the CDR3 is TGTGCCAGCCTAACTTGGAGGGATGGCTACACCTTC. Protein: CASLTWRDGYTF.

The chain joins TRBV7-9 to TRBJ2-7, with D hard to call. Per germline, CDR1 SEHNR and CDR2 FQNEAQ (reference sequence). The CDR3 extends over 13 amino acids. Between the trimmed V and J ends, which lost 10 bases and 3 bases, there was a span of 16 bases. The CDR3 coding sequence is TGTGCCACCCGAGGAGTACCCTTCTACGAGCAGTACTTC. It yields the protein CATRGVPFYEQYF.

The J gene is TRBJ2-1, the V gene TRBV28; 8 bases align to TRBD1. V trimming: 8 bases; J trimming: 15 bases; junction bases outside the gene matches: 18. The length of the CDR3 is 14 residues. Germline loops: CDR1 MDHEN, CDR2 SYDVKM. The CDR3 is CASLPGGARGRRFF. CDR3 nucleotides: TGTGCCAGCCTTCCAGGGGGAGCCAGGGGGCGCAGGTTCTTC.

The rearrangement links TRBV12-3 or TRBV12-4 to TRBJ2-3; D perhaps matches TRBD2 (6 bases). V shed 6 bases and J shed 5 bases, with 12 bases lying between them. This CDR3 spans 13 amino acids. The CDR3 coding sequence is TGTGCCAGCAGCCAGCGGGCTAGAGATACGCAGTATTTT. Translating gives CASSQRARDTQYF.

This clonotype was seen more than once but under ten times. This rearrangement joins TRBV20-1 to TRBJ2-5, with D hard to call. The CDR3 extends over 12 amino acids. V lost 4 bases and J lost 2, with 8 bases in between. Germline assignment: CDR1 DFQATT and CDR2 SNEGSKA (reference sequence). CDR3 DNA: TGCAGTGCTATTCTCGTTCAAGAGACCCAGTACTTC. It codes for CSAILVQETQYF.

This clonotype has ten or more counts. The rearrangement joins TRBV12-3 or TRBV12-4 to TRBJ2-7, with D possibly TRBD1 on 6 matching bases. The CDR3 is made up of 11 amino acids. Trimming pared 6 bases from V and 9 bases from J, leaving 12 bases between. The CDR3 sequence is CASRDRGGQYF. The CDR3 DNA sequence: TGTGCCAGCAGAGACCGAGGGGGGCAGTACTTC.

This clonotype appeared once. The gene calls are TRBV25-1 and TRBJ2-3; 7 nucleotides agree with TRBD2. J gave up 4 bases and V 3 bases, and 4 bases lay outside the gene matches. Germline lookup yields CDR1 MGHDK and CDR2 SYGVNS. This CDR3 spans 14 amino acids. This CDR3 is CASSEGGFADTQYF. For the CDR3, the DNA is TGTGCCAGCAGTGAGGGGGGGTTCGCAGATACGCAGTATTTT.

The chain couples TRBV7-9 to TRBJ2-7; D gene uncertain. CDR1 is SEHNR and CDR2 is FQNEAQ in the germline V gene (reference sequence). V was trimmed by 6 bases and J by 3 bases, leaving 9 bases between them. The CDR3 spans 12 residues. In DNA, the CDR3 is TGTGCCAGCAGTTCCGTGGTCTACGAGCAGTACTTC. Protein sequence: CASSSVVYEQYF. The full variable domain, in which reference TRBV7-9 and TRBJ2-7 provide the parts outside the CDR3, is DTGVSQNPRHKITKRGQNVTFRCDPISEHNRLYWYRQTLGQGPEFLTYFQNEAQLEKSRLLSDRFSAERPKGSFSTLEIQRTEQGDSAMYLCASSSVVYEQYFGPGTRLTVT.

The gene calls are TRBV7-6 and TRBJ2-5; D is perhaps TRBD2 (5 bases). Per the germline V gene, CDR1 is SGHVS and CDR2 is FNYEAQ. Trimming stripped 1 base from V and 2 bases from J, with 8 bases between. The CDR3 runs to 14 residues. The CDR3 nucleotides are TGTGCCAGCAGCTTAGAACTAGTACAAGAGACCCAGTACTTC. This translates into CASSLELVQETQYF.

The sample holds many counts of this clonotype. The V call is TRBV3-1, the J call TRBJ1-1; D is undetermined. In germline, CDR1 is LGHDT, CDR2 YNNKEL (reference sequence). The CDR3 consists of 14 residues. Deletions cut 1 base from V and 4 bases from J, with 10 bases between. CDR3 in DNA: TGTGCCAGCAGCCAAGCTCGCAGTTTCACTGAAGCTTTCTTT. Amino acid sequence: CASSQARSFTEAFF. The whole variable domain, filled in from reference TRBV3-1 and TRBJ1-1, reads DTAVSQTPKYLVTQMGNDKSIKCEQNLGHDTMYWYKQDSKKFLKIMFSYNNKELIINETVPNRFSPKSPDKAHLNLHINSLELGDSAVYFCASSQARSFTEAFFGQGTRLTVV.

This clonotype was counted a few times. Mismatch with germline at one junction end may stem from a read error. CDR3 DNA sequence: TGCGCTTCAGTCCCCGGGTCGGGCAATCAGCCCCAGCATTTT. This translates into CASVPGSGNQPQHF. This chain uses TRBV6-1 with TRBJ1-5; no reliable D call. CDR3 length: 14 residues. Germline V gene lookup returns CDR1 MNHNS and CDR2 SASEGT.